These T cell receptor beta chains were read from a single sample in a study of control samples from healthy donors and cancer patients. Measured with immunoSEQ multiplex PCR; TCRdb has only the in-frame clones, and not every one. In the table there are approximately 140,000 clones, about 88% of which are singletons. The sample was blood. Receptors were obtained from a woman aged 30 to 39 in good health. Each CDR3 is given with its conserved first and last residue. Each record gives: CDR3 length, D gene, V gene, J gene, clone size, CDR3 DNA, CDR3 protein. D genes are given only for firm matches. Clone size is shown for a subset of rows, as once, few, many or a class of expanded clone.

len: 13
d_gene: TRBD1
v_gene: TRBV5-6
j_gene: TRBJ1-2
abundance: .
CDR3nt: TGTGCCAGCAGCCCGATCGACAGGGGTGGGTACACCTTC
CDR3aa: CASSPIDRGGYTF

len: 15
d_gene: TRBD1
v_gene: TRBV6-2/TRBV6-3
j_gene: TRBJ1-2
abundance: .
CDR3nt: TGTGCCAGCACCCCCAGGGACAGGATAAACTATGGCTACACCTTC
CDR3aa: CASTPRDRINYGYTF

len: 15
d_gene: TRBD1
v_gene: TRBV5-6
j_gene: TRBJ2-7
abundance: once
CDR3nt: TGTGCCAGCAGCTTCAGACAGGGTCGCTCCTACGAGCAGTACTTC
CDR3aa: CASSFRQGRSYEQYF

len: 19
d_gene: .
v_gene: TRBV5-4
j_gene: TRBJ1-2
abundance: .
CDR3nt: TGTGCCAGCAGCTTGTATTTGTCTCACAGGGAGTACCTTAACTATGGCTACACCTTC
CDR3aa: CASSLYLSHREYLNYGYTF

len: 17
d_gene: .
v_gene: TRBV19
j_gene: TRBJ2-5
abundance: .
CDR3nt: TGTGCCAGTAGTATGTTCTCGGCCGCCGCCTCAAGAGGGACCCAGTACTTC
CDR3aa: CASSMFSAAASRGTQYF

len: 16
d_gene: .
v_gene: TRBV18
j_gene: TRBJ1-2
abundance: .
CDR3nt: TGTGCCAGCTCACCACTTGTAGGGGATCCCCTCTATGGCTACACCTTC
CDR3aa: CASSPLVGDPLYGYTF

len: 13
d_gene: .
v_gene: TRBV5-1
j_gene: TRBJ2-5
abundance: .
CDR3nt: TGCGCCAGCAGCTTGGGATTTCGGGAGACCCAGTACTTC
CDR3aa: CASSLGFRETQYF

len: 15
d_gene: .
v_gene: TRBV9
j_gene: TRBJ2-7
abundance: once
CDR3nt: TGTGCCAGCAGCGCATCCCCCGGGAGCTCCTACGAGCAGTACTTC
CDR3aa: CASSASPGSSYEQYF

len: 17
d_gene: .
v_gene: TRBV7-2
j_gene: TRBJ2-1
abundance: .
CDR3nt: TGTGCCAGCAGCGGGGGCAGCGGAGGGAGCTCCTACAATGAGCAGTTCTTC
CDR3aa: CASSGGSGGSSYNEQFF

len: 16
d_gene: TRBD2
v_gene: TRBV5-1
j_gene: TRBJ2-1
abundance: .
CDR3nt: TGCGCCAGCAGCTTGCAGCCCCCTAGCGGGCCCAATGAGCAGTTCTTC
CDR3aa: CASSLQPPSGPNEQFF

len: 16
d_gene: TRBD1
v_gene: TRBV6-1
j_gene: TRBJ1-1
abundance: .
CDR3nt: TGTGCCAGCAGTGAAGCACCCGGACAGGGGAACACTGAAGCTTTCTTT
CDR3aa: CASSEAPGQGNTEAFF

len: 15
d_gene: .
v_gene: TRBV2
j_gene: TRBJ1-3
abundance: .
CDR3nt: TGTGCCAGCCGAGACAGGACCAACTCTGGAAACACCATATATTTT
CDR3aa: CASRDRTNSGNTIYF

len: 14
d_gene: .
v_gene: TRBV11-1
j_gene: TRBJ2-5
abundance: .
CDR3nt: TGTGCCAGCAGCTTAGGTCTGGATCAAGAGACCCAGTACTTC
CDR3aa: CASSLGLDQETQYF

len: 16
d_gene: TRBD1
v_gene: TRBV5-1
j_gene: TRBJ2-7
abundance: once
CDR3nt: TGCGCCAGCAGCTCGTCCGGGACAGGGTCTCGGAACGAGCAGTACTTC
CDR3aa: CASSSSGTGSRNEQYF

len: 15
d_gene: .
v_gene: TRBV2
j_gene: TRBJ2-3
abundance: .
CDR3nt: TGTGCCAGCAGTGAACTCAGAGGTGGCACAGATACGCAGTATTTT
CDR3aa: CASSELRGGTDTQYF

len: 14
d_gene: TRBD1
v_gene: TRBV6-5
j_gene: TRBJ1-2
abundance: .
CDR3nt: TGTGCCAGCAGTTACACAGGGGGCGCGGGGGGCTACACCTTC
CDR3aa: CASSYTGGAGGYTF

len: 15
d_gene: .
v_gene: TRBV5-6
j_gene: TRBJ2-7
abundance: .
CDR3nt: TGTGCCAGCAGCTTGGCTGACAGGCAATACTACGAGCAGTACTTC
CDR3aa: CASSLADRQYYEQYF

len: 14
d_gene: TRBD1
v_gene: TRBV9
j_gene: TRBJ1-2
abundance: .
CDR3nt: TGTGCCAGCAGAGAACAGGGGACCAACTATGGCTACACCTTC
CDR3aa: CASREQGTNYGYTF

len: 14
d_gene: .
v_gene: TRBV24-1
j_gene: TRBJ1-2
abundance: .
CDR3nt: TGTGCCACCAGTGATCCCAACGGGTACTATGGCTACACCTTC
CDR3aa: CATSDPNGYYGYTF

len: 14
d_gene: TRBD1
v_gene: TRBV19
j_gene: TRBJ1-5
abundance: .
CDR3nt: TGTGCCAGTAGTATGACAGGGGGGAATCAGCCCCAGCATTTT
CDR3aa: CASSMTGGNQPQHF

len: 12
d_gene: .
v_gene: TRBV10-3
j_gene: TRBJ2-1
abundance: once
CDR3nt: TGTGCCATCAGCAACCCAAGTAATGAGCAGTTCTTC
CDR3aa: CAISNPSNEQFF

len: 12
d_gene: .
v_gene: TRBV12-3/TRBV12-4
j_gene: TRBJ2-7
abundance: .
CDR3nt: TGTGCCAGCAAACTAGCTTCCCACGAGCAGTACTTC
CDR3aa: CASKLASHEQYF

len: 16
d_gene: TRBD2
v_gene: TRBV13
j_gene: TRBJ2-1
abundance: .
CDR3nt: TGTGCCAGCAGCCCCCTATTAGCGGGAGGGACCAATGAGCAGTTCTTC
CDR3aa: CASSPLLAGGTNEQFF

len: 15
d_gene: TRBD2
v_gene: TRBV29-1
j_gene: TRBJ2-2
abundance: .
CDR3nt: TGCAGCGTTGAACTGCTAGCGGGAGCTGACGGGGAGCTGTTTTTT
CDR3aa: CSVELLAGADGELFF

len: 13
d_gene: TRBD1
v_gene: TRBV5-1
j_gene: TRBJ2-1
abundance: once
CDR3nt: TGCGCCAGCAAGGTGGACAGGTACAATGAGCAGTTCTTC
CDR3aa: CASKVDRYNEQFF

len: 12
d_gene: .
v_gene: TRBV28
j_gene: TRBJ2-7
abundance: .
CDR3nt: TGTGCCAGCGGAAGTGGGCCCTACGAGCAGTACTTC
CDR3aa: CASGSGPYEQYF

len: 12
d_gene: .
v_gene: TRBV14
j_gene: TRBJ2-7
abundance: many
CDR3nt: TGTGCCAGCAGCCTTGACAGCTACGAGCAGTACTTC
CDR3aa: CASSLDSYEQYF

len: 18
d_gene: TRBD2
v_gene: TRBV5-5
j_gene: TRBJ2-1
abundance: .
CDR3nt: TGTGCCAGCAGCTTGGTTGGGGCTAGCGGGAGGTACTACAATGAGCAGTTCTTC
CDR3aa: CASSLVGASGRYYNEQFF

len: 14
d_gene: .
v_gene: TRBV19
j_gene: TRBJ1-2
abundance: .
CDR3nt: TGTGCCAGTAGTATCTCGGGTCTTAACTATGGCTACACCTTC
CDR3aa: CASSISGLNYGYTF

len: 12
d_gene: .
v_gene: TRBV28
j_gene: TRBJ1-3
abundance: .
CDR3nt: TGTGCCAGCAGTACCTCTGGAAACACCATATATTTT
CDR3aa: CASSTSGNTIYF

len: 15
d_gene: .
v_gene: TRBV11-2
j_gene: TRBJ1-1
abundance: .
CDR3nt: TGTGCCAGCAGCCTCCGGGGCCCAGAAAGTGCTGAAGCTTTCTTT
CDR3aa: CASSLRGPESAEAFF

len: 18
d_gene: TRBD2
v_gene: TRBV3-1/TRBV3-2
j_gene: TRBJ2-7
abundance: .
CDR3nt: TGTGCCAGCAGCCAAGGGCTGGGCGGGAGGCCGACGGACTACGAGCAGTACTTC
CDR3aa: CASSQGLGGRPTDYEQYF

len: 16
d_gene: .
v_gene: TRBV9
j_gene: TRBJ1-4
abundance: few
CDR3nt: TGTGCCAGCAGCGTAGATGGACGGGGCCGGAATGAAAAACTGTTTTTT
CDR3aa: CASSVDGRGRNEKLFF

len: 14
d_gene: .
v_gene: TRBV9
j_gene: TRBJ1-2
abundance: .
CDR3nt: TGTGCCAGCAGCGTAGAACCGGGACGTCGCGGCTACACCTTC
CDR3aa: CASSVEPGRRGYTF

len: 16
d_gene: TRBD1
v_gene: TRBV18
j_gene: TRBJ1-2
abundance: few
CDR3nt: TGTGCCAGCTCACCACGGGGGACAGGGGATAACTATGGCTACACCTTC
CDR3aa: CASSPRGTGDNYGYTF

len: 12
d_gene: .
v_gene: TRBV5-1
j_gene: TRBJ2-7
abundance: .
CDR3nt: TGCGCCAGCAGCCACACCTCTTACGAGCAGTACTTC
CDR3aa: CASSHTSYEQYF

len: 22
d_gene: .
v_gene: TRBV18
j_gene: TRBJ1-6
abundance: .
CDR3nt: TGTGCCAGCTCACCAAGAGTGGTCCCTTTGACTCCTAAGGCCTTTTATAATTCACCCCTCCACTTT
CDR3aa: CASSPRVVPLTPKAFYNSPLHF

len: 16
d_gene: TRBD2
v_gene: TRBV11-2
j_gene: TRBJ2-2
abundance: .
CDR3nt: TGTGCCAGCAGCCCCTGGGGGGGGGCGAACACCGGGGAGCTGTTTTTT
CDR3aa: CASSPWGGANTGELFF

len: 13
d_gene: .
v_gene: TRBV5-1
j_gene: TRBJ2-7
abundance: .
CDR3nt: TGCGCCAGCAGCTTGTCGGCGAGTGGGGAGCAGTACTTC
CDR3aa: CASSLSASGEQYF

len: 13
d_gene: .
v_gene: TRBV18
j_gene: TRBJ2-5
abundance: .
CDR3nt: TGTGCCAGTGCGGACGGAAGACAAGAGACCCAGTACTTC
CDR3aa: CASADGRQETQYF

len: 13
d_gene: .
v_gene: TRBV19
j_gene: TRBJ1-1
abundance: few
CDR3nt: TGTGCCAGTAGTATTGGGGGGTTGGCTGAAGCTTTCTTT
CDR3aa: CASSIGGLAEAFF

len: 15
d_gene: .
v_gene: TRBV18
j_gene: TRBJ2-7
abundance: .
CDR3nt: TGTGCCAGCTCACGACTCTCCGGGACGGAATACGAGCAGTACTTC
CDR3aa: CASSRLSGTEYEQYF

len: 16
d_gene: TRBD2
v_gene: TRBV6-6
j_gene: TRBJ2-5
abundance: .
CDR3nt: TGTGCCAGCAGCCTCGGGACTAGTCCTGCCCAAGAGACCCAGTACTTC
CDR3aa: CASSLGTSPAQETQYF

len: 15
d_gene: .
v_gene: TRBV10-3
j_gene: TRBJ2-3
abundance: .
CDR3nt: TGTGCCATCAGTGAGGGTCTAGGGAGCACAGATACGCAGTATTTT
CDR3aa: CAISEGLGSTDTQYF